This T cell receptor (beta chain) was found in a study of T-cell memory formation after mild COVID-19. Findings and limits, study-wide: CD4+ contracting clones were mainly CM and EM; CD8+ ones, EMRA. Some clones that responded turned up in pre-infection memory, which suggests that cross-reactive memory joined in.

In TCRdb, the 5' RACE reads were re-called with MiXCR into one record per CDR3 protein. The table has roughly 240,000 distinct CDR3 sequences, roughly 16% seen once. Of note for this clonotype: Its antigen remains unknown.

This clonotype was sampled from a man younger than 35 who had mild COVID-19 (a few samples of this study predate the infection). Cell type and time point are not known. The sample comprised PBMCs or a T cell subset sorted from them (not recorded which).

The CDR3 is CASSPDRSYYGYTF. The CDR3 DNA follows: TGCGCCAGCAGTCCCGACAGGTCATACTATGGCTACACCTTC. This chain links TRBV5-1 with TRBJ1-2; TRBD1 might be the D (6 bases). The V and J ends lost 5 bases and 3 bases respectively, with 14 bases between them. This CDR3 has 14 residues. Germline-derived CDR1 and CDR2 are SGHRS and YFSETQ.